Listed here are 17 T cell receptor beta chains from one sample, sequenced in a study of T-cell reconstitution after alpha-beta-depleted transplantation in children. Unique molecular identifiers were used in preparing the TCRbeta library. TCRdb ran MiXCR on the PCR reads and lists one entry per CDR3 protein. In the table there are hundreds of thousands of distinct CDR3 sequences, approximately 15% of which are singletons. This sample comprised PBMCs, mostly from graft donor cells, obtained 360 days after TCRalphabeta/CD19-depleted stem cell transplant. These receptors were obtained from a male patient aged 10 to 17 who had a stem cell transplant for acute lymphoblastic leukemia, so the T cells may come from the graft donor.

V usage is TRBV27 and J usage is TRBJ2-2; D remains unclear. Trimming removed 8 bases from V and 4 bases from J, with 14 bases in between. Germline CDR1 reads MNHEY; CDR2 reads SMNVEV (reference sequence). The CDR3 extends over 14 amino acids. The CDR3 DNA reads TGTGCCAGCTGTCCGCAGGTCGGCACCGGGGAGCTGTTTTTT. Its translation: CASCPQVGTGELFF.

The CDR3 coding sequence is TGTGCCAGCAGCCAAGATCTCGGGCTTGGACAGGTTTCCTACGAGCAGTACTTC. It codes for CASSQDLGLGQVSYEQYF. The V call is TRBV3-1, the J call TRBJ2-7, with 7 bases lining up with TRBD1. Trimming took 0 bases from V and 1 from J; bases not matched to a gene: 12. The CDR3 contains 18 residues. Germline V gene data show CDR1 as LGHDT and CDR2 as YNNKEL (reference sequence).

The chain's CDR3 is CASSHHLGAEAFF. For the CDR3, the DNA is TGTGCCAGCAGCCATCACCTGGGGGCTGAAGCTTTCTTT. The chain has TRBV14 and TRBJ1-1, with D maybe TRBD1 (5 bases). The CDR3 covers 13 residues. Looked up from germline, CDR1 is SGHDN and CDR2 is FVKESK. V lost 3 bases, J lost 6 bases, and 11 bases lay in between. Together with reference TRBV14 and TRBJ1-1, the CDR3 gives the full variable domain: EAGVTQFPSHSVIEKGQTVTLRCDPISGHDNLYWYRRVMGKEIKFLLHFVKESKQDESGMPNNRFLAERTGGTYSTLKVQPAELEDSGVYFCASSHHLGAEAFFGQGTRLTVV.

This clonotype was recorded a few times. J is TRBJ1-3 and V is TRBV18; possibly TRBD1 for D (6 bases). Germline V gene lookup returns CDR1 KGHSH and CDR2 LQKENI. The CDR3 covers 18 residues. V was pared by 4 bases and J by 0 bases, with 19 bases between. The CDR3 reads CASSRRGPIQSSGNTIYF. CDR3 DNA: TGTGCCAGCTCACGCCGGGGGCCTATTCAAAGCTCTGGAAACACCATATATTTT. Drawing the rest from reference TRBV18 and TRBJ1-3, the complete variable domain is NAGVMQNPRHLVRRRGQEARLRCSPMKGHSHVYWYRQLPEEGLKFMVYLQKENIIDESGMPKERFSAEFPKEGPSILRIQQVVRGDSAAYFCASSRRGPIQSSGNTIYFGEGSWLTVV.

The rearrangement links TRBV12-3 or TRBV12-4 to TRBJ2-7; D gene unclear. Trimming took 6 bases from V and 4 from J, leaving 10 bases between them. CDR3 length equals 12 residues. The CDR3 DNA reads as TGTGCCAGCAGCAATACCGTATACGAGCAGTACTTC. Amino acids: CASSNTVYEQYF.

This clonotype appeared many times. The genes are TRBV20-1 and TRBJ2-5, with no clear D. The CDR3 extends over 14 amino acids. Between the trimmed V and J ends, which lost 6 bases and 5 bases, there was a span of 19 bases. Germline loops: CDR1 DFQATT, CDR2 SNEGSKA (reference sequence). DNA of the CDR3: TGCAGTGCCCACGGAAGTGGCTCGAGGGAGACCCAGTACTTC. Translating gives CSAHGSGSRETQYF.

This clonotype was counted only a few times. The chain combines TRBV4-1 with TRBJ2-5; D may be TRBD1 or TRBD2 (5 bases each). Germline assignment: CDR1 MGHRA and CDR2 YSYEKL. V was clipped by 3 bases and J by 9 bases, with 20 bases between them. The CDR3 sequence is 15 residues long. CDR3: CASSHVPRDPESQYF. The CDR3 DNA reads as TGCGCCAGCAGCCACGTTCCGAGGGACCCTGAGTCCCAGTACTTC.

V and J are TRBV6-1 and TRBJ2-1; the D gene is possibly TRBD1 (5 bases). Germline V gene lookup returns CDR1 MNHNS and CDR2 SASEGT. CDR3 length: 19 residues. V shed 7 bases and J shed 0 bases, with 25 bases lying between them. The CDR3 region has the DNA TGTGCCAGCAACACCCGGTCTAAAAAAGGGGTAAGCTCCTACAATGAGCAGTTCTTC. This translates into CASNTRSKKGVSSYNEQFF.

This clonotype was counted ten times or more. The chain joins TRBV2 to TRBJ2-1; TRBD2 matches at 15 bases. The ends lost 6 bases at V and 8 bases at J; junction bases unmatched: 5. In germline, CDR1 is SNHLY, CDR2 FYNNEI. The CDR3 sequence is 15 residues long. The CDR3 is CASRGTSGRYDEQFF. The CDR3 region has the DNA TGTGCCAGCAGGGGGACTAGCGGGAGGTATGATGAGCAGTTCTTC.

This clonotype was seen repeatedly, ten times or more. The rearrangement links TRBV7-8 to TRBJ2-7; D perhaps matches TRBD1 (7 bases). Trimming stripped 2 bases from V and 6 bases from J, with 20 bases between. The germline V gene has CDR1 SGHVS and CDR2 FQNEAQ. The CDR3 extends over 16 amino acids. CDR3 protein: CASSLSRQGGSFEQYF. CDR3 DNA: TGTGCCAGCAGCTTATCCCGACAGGGAGGAAGTTTCGAGCAGTACTTC.

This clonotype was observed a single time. CDR3 region: CASSLTGKLNTEAFF. CDR3 sequence (DNA): TGTGCCAGCAGCTTAACTGGCAAATTGAACACTGAAGCTTTCTTT. The V gene is TRBV7-3, the J gene TRBJ1-1; D is ambiguous. Looked up from germline, CDR1 is SGHTA and CDR2 is FQGTGA. The CDR3 contains 15 residues. Trimming left V 0 bases short and J 0 bases short, with 8 bases between.

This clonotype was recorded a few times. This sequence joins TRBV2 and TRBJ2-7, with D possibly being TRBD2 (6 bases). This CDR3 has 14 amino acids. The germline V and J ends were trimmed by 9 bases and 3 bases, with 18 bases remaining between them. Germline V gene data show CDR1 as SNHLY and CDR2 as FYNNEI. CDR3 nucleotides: TGTGCCAGGGGGAGCCGGGAGCTACGCTACGAGCAGTACTTC. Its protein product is CARGSRELRYEQYF.

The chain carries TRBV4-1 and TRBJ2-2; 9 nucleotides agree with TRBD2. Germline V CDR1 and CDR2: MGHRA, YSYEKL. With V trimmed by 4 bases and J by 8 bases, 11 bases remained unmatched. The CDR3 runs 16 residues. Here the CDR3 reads CASSPTLLTSGGELFF. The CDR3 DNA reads TGCGCCAGCAGCCCCACCCTCCTGACTAGCGGAGGGGAGCTGTTTTTT.

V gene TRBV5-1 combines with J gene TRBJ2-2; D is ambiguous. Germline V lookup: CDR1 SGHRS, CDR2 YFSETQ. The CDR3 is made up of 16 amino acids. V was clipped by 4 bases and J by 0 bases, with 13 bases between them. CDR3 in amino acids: CASSLLASANTGELFF. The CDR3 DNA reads TGCGCCAGCAGCCTACTGGCCTCCGCGAACACCGGGGAGCTGTTTTTT.

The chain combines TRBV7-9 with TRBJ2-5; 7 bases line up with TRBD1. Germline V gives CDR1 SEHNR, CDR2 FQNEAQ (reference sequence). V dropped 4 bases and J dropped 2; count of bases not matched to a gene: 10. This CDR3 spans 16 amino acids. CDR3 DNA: TGTGCCAGCAGCTACAAATCACAGGGGCGGCAAGAGACCCAGTACTTC. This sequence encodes CASSYKSQGRQETQYF.

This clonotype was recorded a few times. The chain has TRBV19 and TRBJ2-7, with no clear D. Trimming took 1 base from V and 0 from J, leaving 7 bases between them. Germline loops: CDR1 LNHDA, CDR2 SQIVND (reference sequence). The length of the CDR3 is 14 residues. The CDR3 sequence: CASSIVANSYEQYF. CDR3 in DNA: TGTGCCAGTAGTATAGTGGCGAACTCCTACGAGCAGTACTTC.

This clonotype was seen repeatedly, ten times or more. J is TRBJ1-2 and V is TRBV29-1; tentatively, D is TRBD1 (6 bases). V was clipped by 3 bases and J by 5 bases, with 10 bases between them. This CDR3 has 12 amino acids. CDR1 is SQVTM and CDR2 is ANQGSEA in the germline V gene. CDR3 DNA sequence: TGCAGCGTTGATACAGGGTGGTATGGCTACACCTTC. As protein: CSVDTGWYGYTF.